This TCR beta chain comes out of a study of blood T cells in healthy people across ages. Study-level findings and limits: Unsorted PBMC material precluded a definitive naive versus antigen-experienced comparison.

This clonotype was detected a few times. Its specificity is not known. Then a second PCR, running roughly 7 to 12 cycles, was carried out with a sample-barcoded 5' primer and a J-beta primer mix. TCRdb passed the 5' RACE reads through MiXCR, listing each CDR3 protein once. The sample records 1.5 million to 2 million distinct CDR3 sequences, around half being singletons. The germline V and J ends were trimmed by 6 bases and 9 bases, with 15 bases remaining between them. Germline V gene sequence: CDR1 MNHEY, CDR2 SVGAGI. This CDR3 contains 13 residues. Sequencing input: blood. The sequence derives from a woman aged 40 to 50 in good health. This chain connects TRBV6-5 to TRBJ2-1; no clear D. This chain's CDR3 is CASRPGPLGEQFF. DNA of the CDR3: TGTGCCAGCAGACCAGGACCCTTGGGTGAGCAGTTCTTC.